These 10 T cell receptor beta chains were sequenced from one sample in a study of blood T cell repertoires in COVID-19. The data were produced by immunoSEQ multiplex PCR, yet TCRdb's version contains in-frame clones alone and is incomplete. The table lists about 360,000 clones, roughly 86% of them singletons. Specimen: peripheral blood. The receptors stem from a human donor with acute or convalescent COVID-19. The donor label of this sample is uncertain.

V is TRBV5-6 and J is TRBJ2-1; the D is unclear. The CDR3 extends over 16 amino acids. V was clipped by 5 bases and J by 0 bases, with 15 bases between them. Germline values: CDR1 SGHDT, CDR2 YYEEEE. The DNA of the CDR3 is TGTGCCAGCAGTTACGCGGATGGCCGCTCCTACAATGAGCAGTTCTTC. It yields the protein CASSYADGRSYNEQFF.

In its sample, this clone was seen a few times. This sequence joins TRBV29-1 and TRBJ1-1; a possible D gene is TRBD1 (6 bases). Trimming left V 0 bases short and J 5 bases short, with 16 bases between. The CDR3 spans 15 residues. The germline gives CDR1 SQVTM, CDR2 ANQGSEA. The CDR3 region has the DNA TGCAGCGTTGAAGATCTCGAGGACAGCCCAACTGAAGCTTTCTTT. The encoded protein is CSVEDLEDSPTEAFF.

This chain joins TRBV7-9 and TRBJ1-2; 10 positions match TRBD1. CDR1 is SEHNR, CDR2 FQNEAQ, per germline (reference sequence). This CDR3 is built from 16 residues. The V segment lost 5 bases and the J segment 7 bases; nucleotides outside the gene matches: 13. The CDR3 DNA reads as TGTGCCAGCAGCCCCGCCGCGACAGGGGGCGGGGGTGGCTACACCTTC. As protein: CASSPAATGGGGGYTF.

J is TRBJ2-1 and V is TRBV19; TRBD2 matches at 7 bases. V lost 11 bases and J lost 3; bases outside the gene matches: 13. There are 15 residues in the CDR3. Germline lookup yields CDR1 LNHDA and CDR2 SQIVND (reference sequence). The CDR3 protein is CAVSPAGVSYNEQFF. CDR3 nucleotides: TGTGCCGTATCCCCCGCGGGGGTAAGCTACAATGAGCAGTTCTTC.

This chain uses TRBV3-1 (or the pseudogene TRBV3-2) with TRBJ2-7; D is uncertain. CDR1 and CDR2 from the germline V gene are LGHDT and YNNKEL (reference sequence). The CDR3 runs 13 residues. V lost 1 base and J 2 bases, leaving 6 bases between the germline ends. The CDR3 is CASSQAITYEQYF. The CDR3 bases are TGTGCCAGCAGCCAAGCTATTACCTACGAGCAGTACTTC.

J is TRBJ2-3 and V is TRBV6-6; 9 bases align to TRBD2. V dropped 11 bases and J dropped 9; count of bases not matched to a gene: 9. Germline CDR1 MNHNY, CDR2 SVGAGI (reference sequence). The CDR3 length is 12 residues. The CDR3 loop reads CAGRGGRETQYF. CDR3 coding DNA: TGTGCCGGACGGGGCGGGAGGGAAACGCAGTATTTT.

This clone appeared a single time. V is TRBV18 and J is TRBJ1-4; TRBD1 matches at 9 bases. CDR1 and CDR2 from the germline V gene are KGHSH and LQKENI. This CDR3 has 16 residues. The J segment lost 7 bases and the V segment lost 1 base, leaving 7 bases of the junction unmatched. CDR3 amino acids: CASSPRIGTGFEKLFF. DNA of the CDR3: TGTGCCAGCTCACCACGGATTGGGACAGGGTTTGAAAAACTGTTTTTT. The variable domain in full, with the rest retrieved from reference TRBV18 and TRBJ1-4, is NAGVMQNPRHLVRRRGQEARLRCSPMKGHSHVYWYRQLPEEGLKFMVYLQKENIIDESGMPKERFSAEFPKEGPSILRIQQVVRGDSAAYFCASSPRIGTGFEKLFFGSGTQLSVL.

The gene calls are TRBV28 and TRBJ2-3; 11 nucleotides align to TRBD2. The germline gives CDR1 MDHEN, CDR2 SYDVKM. Trimming removed 11 bases from V and 3 bases from J; junction bases left unmatched: 4. The CDR3 has 13 residues. CDR3 sequence reads: CAARTSGTDTQYF. CDR3 bases: TGTGCCGCGAGGACTAGCGGGACAGATACGCAGTATTTT.

This chain links TRBV19 with TRBJ1-6; tentatively, D is TRBD1 (5 bases). This CDR3 is 14 amino acids long. Per germline, CDR1 LNHDA and CDR2 SQIVND (reference sequence). V lost 7 bases, J lost 6 bases, and 13 bases lay in between. CDR3 DNA sequence: TGTGCCAGTAATCTAAGGGGAAGTAATTCACCCCTCCACTTT. This translates into CASNLRGSNSPLHF.

The chain is built from TRBV4-1 and TRBJ2-3; D is ambiguous. V lost 3 bases to trimming and J lost 4 bases, with 8 bases between them. This CDR3 region has 13 residues. CDR1 and CDR2 from the germline V gene are MGHRA and YSYEKL. CDR3 nucleotides: TGCGCCAGCAGCCACTCTACCCCAGATACGCAGTATTTT. This translates into CASSHSTPDTQYF.